This T cell receptor beta chain was sequenced in a study of control samples from healthy donors and cancer patients. Here immunoSEQ multiplex PCR was the method, and the copy in TCRdb shows in-frame clones only, minus some. Of 100,000 to 150,000 clones in the sample, 92% were seen once. CDR1 is LNHDA, CDR2 SQIVND, per germline (reference sequence). The CDR3 contains 14 residues. V shed 9 bases and J shed 1 base, with 14 bases lying between them. The clonotype comes from a woman between 45 and 65 years old in good health. Sequenced material: blood. The chain uses TRBV19 and TRBJ2-3; D is possibly TRBD1 or TRBD2 (5 bases each). CDR3 nucleotides: TGTGCCAGCATGCTGGGGGTAGGCACAGATACGCAGTATTTT. Protein: CASMLGVGTDTQYF.